Listed below are T cell receptor beta chains from one sample, sequenced in a study of regulatory T cells in long-lasting Graves disease. MiXCR was run by TCRdb on the multiplex PCR reads, yielding one entry per CDR3 protein. The table shows hundreds of thousands of distinct CDR3 sequences, with around 20% occurring only once. The sequencing used peripheral blood mononuclear cells (PBMCs), collected when the disease was refractory, from a patient treated with antithyroid drugs. The receptors were sampled from a female donor with Graves disease. CDR3s include the opening cysteine and the closing phenylalanine or tryptophan. The order of the fields is D gene, V gene, clone size, J gene, CDR3 protein, CDR3 DNA. A D gene is named only where the DNA matches it firmly. For some rows the clone size is stated as once, few or many, or as a class when expanded; others skip it.

>NA|TRBV6-1|many|TRBJ1-2
CASTPEGVEDIYGYTF
TGTGCCAGCACTCCCGAGGGGGTGGAGGACATCTATGGCTACACCTTC
>NA|TRBV28|many|TRBJ1-1
CASSSQGSTEAFF
TGTGCCAGCAGTTCACAGGGAAGCACTGAAGCTTTCTTT
>NA|TRBV12-3/TRBV12-4|few|TRBJ1-6
CASSLTASPLHF
TGTGCCAGCAGTCTGACGGCGTCACCCCTCCACTTT
>NA|TRBV20-1|NA|TRBJ2-7
CSARAAGPYYEQYF
TGCAGTGCTAGAGCGGCAGGGCCCTACTACGAGCAGTACTTC
>TRBD2|TRBV20-1|few|TRBJ2-7
CSARGLAGGADEQYF
TGCAGTGCTAGAGGGCTAGCGGGAGGTGCAGACGAGCAGTACTTC
>NA|TRBV29-1|many|TRBJ2-7
CSVEESRGRRDEQYF
TGCAGCGTTGAAGAAAGTCGAGGGAGGAGGGACGAGCAGTACTTC
>TRBD1|TRBV29-1|NA|TRBJ2-7
CSVGGTGYEQYF
TGCAGCGTGGGCGGGACAGGCTACGAGCAGTACTTC
>TRBD2|TRBV3-1|many|TRBJ2-7
CASSQDLTGGGEQYF
TGTGCCAGCAGCCAAGATTTGACGGGAGGGGGCGAGCAGTACTTC
>NA|TRBV9|NA|TRBJ1-5
CASSVEGLSNQPQHF
TGTGCCAGCAGCGTAGAAGGGCTTTCCAATCAGCCCCAGCATTTT
>NA|TRBV6-6|many|TRBJ2-7
CASSYSFTGTSYEQYF
TGTGCCAGCAGTTACTCGTTCACGGGAACCTCCTACGAGCAGTACTTC
>NA|TRBV12-3/TRBV12-4|few|TRBJ1-3
CASKRISGNTIYF
TGTGCCAGCAAACGGATCTCTGGAAACACCATATATTTT
>TRBD2|TRBV6-9|few|TRBJ2-5
CASSSGGTSGRVRETQYF
TGTGCCAGCAGTTCCGGGGGGACTAGCGGGAGGGTTCGAGAGACCCAGTACTTC
>NA|TRBV29-1|few|TRBJ1-1
CSVGPCSENTEAFF
TGCAGCGTTGGGCCCTGCAGCGAGAACACTGAAGCTTTCTTT
>TRBD1|TRBV5-1|NA|TRBJ2-3
CASRNVRQGLWLTDTQYF
TGCGCCAGCCGCAACGTCCGACAGGGCTTGTGGCTCACAGATACGCAGTATTTT
>NA|TRBV20-1|few|TRBJ1-2
CSARDPESYGYTF
TGCAGTGCTAGAGATCCGGAAAGCTATGGCTACACCTTC
>TRBD1|TRBV6-1|many|TRBJ1-5
CASRKERRTGQQPQHF
TGTGCCAGCAGAAAAGAGAGAAGGACAGGGCAACAGCCCCAGCATTTT
>TRBD1|TRBV12-3/TRBV12-4|many|TRBJ2-4
CASSKEGQGRNIQYF
TGTGCCAGCAGTAAGGAGGGACAGGGGAGGAACATTCAGTACTTC
>TRBD1|TRBV11-2|many|TRBJ2-5
CASSLQTGDETQYF
TGTGCCAGCAGCTTACAGACAGGGGACGAGACCCAGTACTTC
>NA|TRBV24-1|few|TRBJ2-3
CATGSRVTQYF
TGTGCCACCGGGTCGAGGGTTACGCAGTATTTT
>NA|TRBV13|many|TRBJ2-5
CASSPVGYGGPTGETQYF
TGTGCCAGCAGCCCGGTGGGGTATGGGGGCCCGACAGGAGAGACCCAGTACTTC
>NA|TRBV11-2|NA|TRBJ2-7
CASSLDYNRRKTYEQYF
TGTGCCAGCAGCTTAGATTATAACAGGAGAAAAACCTACGAGCAGTACTTC
>TRBD2|TRBV29-1|NA|TRBJ2-7
CSALGGAGEQYF
TGCAGCGCCCTGGGAGGGGCAGGGGAGCAGTACTTC
>NA|TRBV2|many|TRBJ2-7
CASRASSYEQYF
TGTGCCAGCAGGGCAAGCTCCTACGAGCAGTACTTC
>TRBD1|TRBV5-4|few|TRBJ1-1
CASSSGQEESTEAFF
TGTGCCAGCAGCTCAGGACAGGAGGAAAGCACTGAAGCTTTCTTT
>NA|TRBV5-1|few|TRBJ1-2
CASSLAVNYGYTF
TGCGCCAGCAGCTTGGCCGTAAACTATGGCTACACCTTC
>TRBD2|TRBV14|NA|TRBJ2-7
CASSQVCSSGRDPTYEQYF
TGTGCCAGCAGCCAAGTTTGTTCTAGCGGGAGGGATCCTACCTACGAGCAGTACTTC
>TRBD1|TRBV28|many|TRBJ1-2
CASSGTGGSSGGYTF
TGTGCCAGCAGTGGGACAGGGGGCTCGTCTGGTGGCTACACCTTC
>NA|TRBV6-1|NA|TRBJ2-3
CASSNHRDTQYF
TGTGCCAGCAGTAACCATCGGGATACGCAGTATTTT
>NA|TRBV12-3/TRBV12-4|many|TRBJ2-7
CASSPGRAISYEQYF
TGTGCCAGCAGCCCCGGCAGGGCCATCTCCTACGAGCAGTACTTC
>NA|TRBV9|few|TRBJ2-7
CASSVEGQGGDEQYF
TGTGCCAGCAGCGTAGAAGGACAGGGAGGGGACGAGCAGTACTTC
>TRBD1|TRBV6-1|many|TRBJ2-7
CASSGQGLTYEQYF
TGTGCCAGCAGTGGACAGGGGTTAACCTACGAGCAGTACTTC